These 7 T cell receptor beta chains were sequenced from one sample in a study of control samples from healthy donors and cancer patients. The assay was immunoSEQ multiplex PCR, and TCRdb's table has in-frame clones only and misses some. The sample records about 130,000 clones, 85% to 95% being singletons. Sequenced: PBMCs. Source of these receptors: a man aged 45 to 65 with head and neck cancer.

This clone has a handful of counts. The CDR3 sequence is CASSQGTIYYGYTF. The CDR3 nucleotides are TGCGCCAGCAGCCAAGGAACGATCTACTATGGCTACACCTTC. This rearrangement joins TRBV4-1 to TRBJ1-2, with D uncertain. Trimming left V 1 base short and J 3 bases short, with 9 bases between. The CDR3 runs to 14 residues. Germline CDR1 reads MGHRA; CDR2 reads YSYEKL.

This chain joins TRBV19 and TRBJ1-1; tentatively, D is TRBD1 (6 bases). The CDR3 is 12 amino acids. V lost 9 bases to trimming and J lost 10 bases, with 18 bases between them. Germline V lookup: CDR1 LNHDA, CDR2 SQIVND (reference sequence). CDR3 bases: TGTGCCAGCAATCAGCGGGGGGGCTCAGCTTTCTTT. It specifies CASNQRGGSAFF. The full variable domain, with the rest looked up from reference TRBV19 and TRBJ1-1, is DGGITQSPKYLFRKEGQNVTLSCEQNLNHDAMYWYRQDPGQGLRLIYYSQIVNDFQKGDIAEGYSVSREKKESFPLTVTSAQKNPTAFYLCASNQRGGSAFFGQGTRLTVV.

V and J are TRBV2 and TRBJ2-2; 7 bases match TRBD1. Germline CDR1 SNHLY, CDR2 FYNNEI. The CDR3 sequence is 14 residues long. With 11 bases clipped from V and 5 bases from J, the junction kept 11 bases outside the gene matches. CDR3 sequence: CAGRGGRWTGELFF. CDR3 coding DNA: TGTGCCGGGAGAGGGGGCCGATGGACCGGGGAGCTGTTTTTT.

This rearrangement joins TRBV7-9 to TRBJ2-1; tentatively, D is TRBD2 (5 bases). Trimming took off 5 bases at V and 7 bases at J, with 9 bases between the two ends. The CDR3 contains 12 residues. Germline-derived CDR1 and CDR2 are SEHNR and FQNEAQ (reference sequence). The CDR3 DNA sequence: TGTGCCAGCAGCCGGGGAGCAAATGAGCAGTTCTTC. Residues: CASSRGANEQFF.

This clone was seen just once. The rearrangement uses TRBV28 and TRBJ2-5; D uncertain. Germline V lookup: CDR1 MDHEN, CDR2 SYDVKM. V dropped 2 bases and J dropped 1 base, with 8 bases sitting between them. The CDR3 covers 14 residues. CDR3 in DNA: TGTGCCAGCAGTTTACTAACCCTCCAAGAGACCCAGTACTTC. The encoded protein is CASSLLTLQETQYF.

CDR3 DNA: TGTGCCAGCAGCTTAAGAGGTAGAGCCACAGATACGCAGTATTTT. It codes for CASSLRGRATDTQYF. This chain uses TRBV7-3 with TRBJ2-3; D gene ambiguous. In germline, CDR1 is SGHTA, CDR2 FQGTGA. V lost 1 base and J lost 2, with 10 bases in between. The CDR3 consists of 15 residues.

This clone has only one observation. The V call is TRBV24-1, the J call TRBJ2-7; D gene uncertain. Germline values: CDR1 KGHDR, CDR2 SFDVKD. V dropped 6 bases and J dropped 0 bases, with 5 bases sitting between them. The CDR3 runs to 12 residues. The CDR3 bases are TGTGCCACCAGTCCTGGCTCCTACGAGCAGTACTTC. Protein sequence: CATSPGSYEQYF.